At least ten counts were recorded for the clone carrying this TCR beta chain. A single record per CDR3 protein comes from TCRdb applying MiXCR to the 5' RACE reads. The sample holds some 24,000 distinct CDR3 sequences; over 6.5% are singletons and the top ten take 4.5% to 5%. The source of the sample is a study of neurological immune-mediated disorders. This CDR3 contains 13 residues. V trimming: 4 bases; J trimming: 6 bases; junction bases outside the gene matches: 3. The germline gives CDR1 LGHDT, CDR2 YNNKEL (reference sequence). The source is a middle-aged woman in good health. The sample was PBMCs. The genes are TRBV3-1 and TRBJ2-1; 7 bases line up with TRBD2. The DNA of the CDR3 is TGTGCCAGCAGCCCGACTAGCCCCAATGAGCAGTTCTTC. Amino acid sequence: CASSPTSPNEQFF.